A single sample gave rise to the 7 T cell receptor beta chains below, sequenced in a study of sequential checkpoint blockade in melanoma. Treatment indicated: randomized to nivolumab then ipilimumab (arm A) or the reverse (arm B). Clones were read by immunoSEQ multiplex PCR, and TCRdb kept only the in-frame ones, dropping some. The table lists 30,000 to 35,000 clones, roughly 85% of them singletons. The sequences come from CD8+ T cells sorted from blood (inferred from file names), collected from a patient given nivolumab and ipilimumab in sequence. The receptors were sampled from a human donor with melanoma.

V is TRBV9 and J is TRBJ2-7; perhaps TRBD2 as D (5 bases). V was cut by 0 bases and J by 7 bases, with 14 bases left in between. Germline lookup yields CDR1 SGDLS and CDR2 YYNGEE. The CDR3 length is 14 residues. The chain's CDR3 is CASSVGPGMEEQYF. CDR3 coding DNA: TGTGCCAGCAGCGTAGGACCGGGGATGGAGGAGCAGTACTTC. Filled out from reference TRBV9 and TRBJ2-7, the complete variable domain reads DSGVTQTPKHLITATGQRVTLRCSPRSGDLSVYWYQQSLDQGLQFLIQYYNGEERAKGNILERFSAQQFPDLHSELNLSSLELGDSALYFCASSVGPGMEEQYFGPGTRLTVT.

The chain carries TRBV27 and TRBJ1-4, with TRBD1 matching 12 bases. Germline-derived CDR1 and CDR2 are MNHEY and SMNVEV (reference sequence). This CDR3 has 16 amino acids. Losses at the gene ends were 3 bases for V and 3 bases for J; bases not matched to a gene: 2. CDR3 sequence (DNA): TGTGCCAGCAGTTTGGGACAGGGGGCAGCTAATGAAAAACTGTTTTTT. Its translation: CASSLGQGAANEKLFF.

J is TRBJ2-3 and V is TRBV14, with 8 bases aligning to TRBD2. CDR1 is SGHDN, CDR2 FVKESK, per germline. Trimming removed 0 bases from V and 2 bases from J; junction bases left unmatched: 7. The CDR3 loop spans 17 amino acids. As DNA, the CDR3 is TGTGCCAGCAGCCAAGATGATAGCGGGACTAACACAGATACGCAGTATTTT. It encodes CASSQDDSGTNTDTQYF. Together with reference TRBV14 and TRBJ2-3, the CDR3 gives the full variable domain: EAGVTQFPSHSVIEKGQTVTLRCDPISGHDNLYWYRRVMGKEIKFLLHFVKESKQDESGMPNNRFLAERTGGTYSTLKVQPAELEDSGVYFCASSQDDSGTNTDTQYFGPGTRLTVL.

The rearrangement uses TRBV7-2 and TRBJ2-5, with 7 bases that match TRBD1. The germline V gene has CDR1 SGHTA and CDR2 FQGNSA. V shed 1 base and J 11 bases; nucleotides not matched to a gene: 13. The CDR3 has 15 residues. CDR3 nucleotide sequence: TGTGCCAGCAGCTTAGTGATAGGACAGGACAGGAGGCAGTACTTC. Translating it yields CASSLVIGQDRRQYF.

There are a few counts of this clone. The genes are TRBV14 and TRBJ1-2; TRBD1 is a possible D gene (6 bases). This CDR3 region has 14 residues. V lost 1 base, J lost 2 bases, and 8 bases lay in between. The germline CDR1 and CDR2 sequences are SGHDN and FVKESK. CDR3 sequence reads: CASSQAGTNYGYTF. Here the CDR3 DNA reads TGTGCCAGCAGCCAAGCCGGGACAAACTATGGCTACACCTTC.

This chain connects TRBV5-1 to TRBJ1-2; TRBD1 aligns across 8 bases. The V and J ends lost 5 bases and 1 base, in that order; junction bases with no gene match: 10. CDR1 and CDR2 from the germline V gene are SGHRS and YFSETQ. The CDR3 totals 16 residues. CDR3 loop: CASSFDRGVLNYGYTF. The DNA for the CDR3 is TGCGCCAGCAGTTTCGACAGGGGTGTTCTTAACTATGGCTACACCTTC. Combining the CDR3 with reference TRBV5-1 and TRBJ1-2 gives the whole variable domain KAGVTQTPRYLIKTRGQQVTLSCSPISGHRSVSWYQQTPGQGLQFLFEYFSETQRNKGNFPGRFSGRQFSNSRSEMNVSTLELGDSALYLCASSFDRGVLNYGYTFGSGTRLTVV.

The chain recombines TRBV9 with TRBJ1-1; tentatively, D is TRBD1 (6 bases). The germline CDR1 and CDR2 sequences are SGDLS and YYNGEE. CDR3 length: 12 residues. V shed 0 bases and J shed 7 bases, with 7 bases lying between them. CDR3 region: CASSVGDNEAFF. CDR3 nucleotides: TGTGCCAGCAGCGTAGGGGACAATGAAGCTTTCTTT.